The clone carrying this TCR beta chain was counted at least ten times. Its antigen is currently unknown. Trimming cost V 5 bases and J 6 bases, with 20 bases left between them. The CDR3 is 16 residues long. The authors used template switching to add a universal primer site and gave cDNA unique molecular identifiers. TCRdb called the 5' RACE reads again in MiXCR, with one record for every CDR3 protein. The data show just under 650,000 distinct CDR3 sequences, 7.1% seen once. This sample was taken from a study of identical twins. Whole-study results and caveats: Invariant cells of the MAIT and iNKT types might have partly distorted the zero-insertion analyses. Reduced insertions were recorded for abundant cord blood beta clonotypes, with no such pattern in memory repertoires.

The same data also went into a second study, on yellow fever vaccine responses in identical twins. From that second work: It has been reported that, in twins, the vaccine T cell response seemed partly convergent and partly personalized.

The TCR comes from a young woman in good health. This sequence joins TRBV12-3 or TRBV12-4 and TRBJ2-1; perhaps TRBD1 as D (6 bases). What was sequenced was PBMCs. CDR3 in DNA: TGTGCCAGCAGTCCCCGGGGCAGGAGAGGGGGCAATGAGCAGTTCTTC. It encodes CASSPRGRRGGNEQFF.